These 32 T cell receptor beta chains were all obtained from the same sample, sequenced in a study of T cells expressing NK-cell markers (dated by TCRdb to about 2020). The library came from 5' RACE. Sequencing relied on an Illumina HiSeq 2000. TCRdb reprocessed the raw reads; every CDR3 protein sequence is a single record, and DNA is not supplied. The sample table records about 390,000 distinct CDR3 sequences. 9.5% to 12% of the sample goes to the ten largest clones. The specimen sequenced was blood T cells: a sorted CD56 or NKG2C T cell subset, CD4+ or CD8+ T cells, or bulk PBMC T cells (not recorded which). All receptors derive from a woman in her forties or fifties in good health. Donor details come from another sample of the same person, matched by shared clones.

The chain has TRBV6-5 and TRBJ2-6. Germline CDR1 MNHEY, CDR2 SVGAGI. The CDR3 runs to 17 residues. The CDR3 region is CASSYLGISEGANVLTF.

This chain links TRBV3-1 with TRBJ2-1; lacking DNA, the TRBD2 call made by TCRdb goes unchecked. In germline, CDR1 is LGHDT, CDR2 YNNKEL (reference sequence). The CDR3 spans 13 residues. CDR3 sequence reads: CASSAHKRETQFF.

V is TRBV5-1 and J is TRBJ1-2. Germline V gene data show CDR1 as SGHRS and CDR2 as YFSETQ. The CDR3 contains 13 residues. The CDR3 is CASSLDTDYGYTF.

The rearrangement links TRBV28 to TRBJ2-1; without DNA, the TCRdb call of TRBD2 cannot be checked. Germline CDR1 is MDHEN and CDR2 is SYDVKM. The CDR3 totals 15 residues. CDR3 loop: CASRADTTRYNEQFF. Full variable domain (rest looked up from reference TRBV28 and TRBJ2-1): DVKVTQSSRYLVKRTGEKVFLECVQDMDHENMFWYRQDPGLGLRLIYFSYDVKMKEKGDIPEGYSVSREKKERFSLILESASTNQTSMYLCASRADTTRYNEQFFGPGTRLTVL.

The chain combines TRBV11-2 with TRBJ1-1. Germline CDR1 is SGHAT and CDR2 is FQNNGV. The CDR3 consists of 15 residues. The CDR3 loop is CASSLDLAVGREAFF.

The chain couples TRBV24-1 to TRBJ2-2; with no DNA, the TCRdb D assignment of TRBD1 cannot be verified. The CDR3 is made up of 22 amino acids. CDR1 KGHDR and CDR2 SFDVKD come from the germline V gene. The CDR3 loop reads CATSDENRDRVPTSRNTGELFF.

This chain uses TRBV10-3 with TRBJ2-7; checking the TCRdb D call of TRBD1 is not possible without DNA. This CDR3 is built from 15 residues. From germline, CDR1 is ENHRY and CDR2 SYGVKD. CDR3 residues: CAIRTAGQTTYEQYF.

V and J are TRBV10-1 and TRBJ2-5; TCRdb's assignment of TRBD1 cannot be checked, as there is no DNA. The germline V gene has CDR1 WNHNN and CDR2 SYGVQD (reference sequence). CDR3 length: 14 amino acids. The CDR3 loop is CASSDPRAQETQYF.

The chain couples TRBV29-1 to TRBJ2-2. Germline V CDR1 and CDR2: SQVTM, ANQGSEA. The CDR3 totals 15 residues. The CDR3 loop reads CSVGRHQSDTGELFF.

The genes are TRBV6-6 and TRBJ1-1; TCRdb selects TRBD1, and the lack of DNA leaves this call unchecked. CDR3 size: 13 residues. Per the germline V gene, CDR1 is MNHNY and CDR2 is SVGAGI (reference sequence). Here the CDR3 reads CAGARGRSTEAFF.

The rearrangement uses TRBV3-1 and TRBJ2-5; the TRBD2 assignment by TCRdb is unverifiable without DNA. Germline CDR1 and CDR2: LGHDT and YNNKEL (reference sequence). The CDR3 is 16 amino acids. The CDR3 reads CASSQVSGGTQETQYF.

CDR3: CASSLANSLYNEQFF. The chain recombines TRBV7-9 with TRBJ2-1. This CDR3 spans 15 amino acids. Per germline, CDR1 SEHNR and CDR2 FQNEAQ (reference sequence).

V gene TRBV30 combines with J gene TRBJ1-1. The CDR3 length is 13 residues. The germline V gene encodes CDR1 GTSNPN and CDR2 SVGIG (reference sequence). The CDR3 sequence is CAWKWDMNTEAFF.

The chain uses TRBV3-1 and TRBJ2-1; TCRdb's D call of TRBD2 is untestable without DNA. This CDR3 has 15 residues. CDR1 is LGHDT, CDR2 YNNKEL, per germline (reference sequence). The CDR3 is CASSQNSGRISEQFF.

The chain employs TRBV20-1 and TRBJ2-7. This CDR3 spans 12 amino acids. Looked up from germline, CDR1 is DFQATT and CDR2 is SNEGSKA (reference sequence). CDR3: CSARADRLEQYF.

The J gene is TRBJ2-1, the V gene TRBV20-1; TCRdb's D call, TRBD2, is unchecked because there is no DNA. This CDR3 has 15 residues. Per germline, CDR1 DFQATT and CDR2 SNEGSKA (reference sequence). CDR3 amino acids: CSAYAASGSGNEQFF.

The CDR3 is CSAEDRYGGSNQPQHF. The chain links TRBV20-1 to TRBJ1-5; as DNA is missing, the TRBD1 call by TCRdb cannot be tested. This CDR3 has 16 residues. Germline-derived CDR1 and CDR2 are DFQATT and SNEGSKA (reference sequence).

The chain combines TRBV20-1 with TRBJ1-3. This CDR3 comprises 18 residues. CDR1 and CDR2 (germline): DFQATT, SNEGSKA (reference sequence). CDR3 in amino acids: CSALDRPPGPSSGNTIYF.

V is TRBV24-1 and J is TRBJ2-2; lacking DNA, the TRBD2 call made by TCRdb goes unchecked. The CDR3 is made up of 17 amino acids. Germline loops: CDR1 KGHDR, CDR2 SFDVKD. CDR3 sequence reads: CATSALLSGANTGELFF.

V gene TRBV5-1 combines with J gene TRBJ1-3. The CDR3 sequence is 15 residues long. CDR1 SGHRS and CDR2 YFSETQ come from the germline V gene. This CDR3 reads CASSLSPGPQNTIYF.

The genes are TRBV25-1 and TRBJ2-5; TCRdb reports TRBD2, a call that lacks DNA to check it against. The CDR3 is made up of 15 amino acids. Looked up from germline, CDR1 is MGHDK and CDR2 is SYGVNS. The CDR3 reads CASSRITGREETQYF.

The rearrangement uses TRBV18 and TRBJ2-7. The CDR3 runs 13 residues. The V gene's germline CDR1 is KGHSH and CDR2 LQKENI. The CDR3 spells CASSIGRTYEQYF.

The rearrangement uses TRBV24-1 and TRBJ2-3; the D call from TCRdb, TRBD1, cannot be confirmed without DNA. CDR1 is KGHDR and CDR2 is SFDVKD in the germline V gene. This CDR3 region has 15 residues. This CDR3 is CATSDFDRESDTQYF.

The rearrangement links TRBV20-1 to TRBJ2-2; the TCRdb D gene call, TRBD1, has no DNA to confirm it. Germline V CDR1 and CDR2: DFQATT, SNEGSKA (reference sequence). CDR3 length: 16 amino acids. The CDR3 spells CSARGQGPTNTGELFF.

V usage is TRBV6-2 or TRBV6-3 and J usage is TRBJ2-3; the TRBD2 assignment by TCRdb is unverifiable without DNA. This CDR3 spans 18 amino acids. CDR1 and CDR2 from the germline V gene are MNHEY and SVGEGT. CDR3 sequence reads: CASSSLPSTSGSQNTQYF.

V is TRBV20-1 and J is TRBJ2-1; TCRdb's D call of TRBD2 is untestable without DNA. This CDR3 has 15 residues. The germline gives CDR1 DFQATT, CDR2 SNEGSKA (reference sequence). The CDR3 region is CSAMSGTSWGNEQFF.

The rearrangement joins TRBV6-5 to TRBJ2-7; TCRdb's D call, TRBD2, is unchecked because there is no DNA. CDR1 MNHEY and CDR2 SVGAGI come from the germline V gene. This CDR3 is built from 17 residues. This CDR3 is CASSYLMGKAGVGEQYF.

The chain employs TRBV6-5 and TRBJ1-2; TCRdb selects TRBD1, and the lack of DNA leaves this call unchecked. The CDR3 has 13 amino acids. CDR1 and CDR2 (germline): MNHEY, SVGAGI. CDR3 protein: CASRNLQGNGYTF.

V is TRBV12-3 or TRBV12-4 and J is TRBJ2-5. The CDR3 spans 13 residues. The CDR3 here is CASSFFVQETQYF.

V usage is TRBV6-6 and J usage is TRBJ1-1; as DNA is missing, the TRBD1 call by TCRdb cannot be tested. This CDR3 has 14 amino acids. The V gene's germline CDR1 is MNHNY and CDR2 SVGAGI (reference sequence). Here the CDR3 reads CASSTILRGTEAFF.

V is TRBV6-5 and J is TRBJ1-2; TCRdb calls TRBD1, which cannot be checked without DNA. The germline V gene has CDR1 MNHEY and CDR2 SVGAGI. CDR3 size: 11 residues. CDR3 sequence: CASTGGGGYTF.

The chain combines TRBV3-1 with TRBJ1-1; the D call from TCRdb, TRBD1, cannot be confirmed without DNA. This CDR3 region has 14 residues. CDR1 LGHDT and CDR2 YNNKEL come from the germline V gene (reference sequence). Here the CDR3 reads CASSLRGVVGKAFF.